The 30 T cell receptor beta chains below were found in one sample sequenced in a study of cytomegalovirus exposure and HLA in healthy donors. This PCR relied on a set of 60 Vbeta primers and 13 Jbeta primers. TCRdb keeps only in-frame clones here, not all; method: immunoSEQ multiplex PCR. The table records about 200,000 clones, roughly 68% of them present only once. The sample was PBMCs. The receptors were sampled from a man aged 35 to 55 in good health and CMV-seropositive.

The CDR3: CASRLGSTGGTQPQHF. The CDR3 nucleotides read TGTGCAAGTCGCTTAGGGTCGACAGGGGGCACGCAGCCCCAGCATTTT. The chain couples TRBV12-2 to TRBJ1-5; no DNA check was done on the table's D call, TRBD1. TRBV12-2 is tagged as a pseudogene. The CDR3 covers 16 residues.

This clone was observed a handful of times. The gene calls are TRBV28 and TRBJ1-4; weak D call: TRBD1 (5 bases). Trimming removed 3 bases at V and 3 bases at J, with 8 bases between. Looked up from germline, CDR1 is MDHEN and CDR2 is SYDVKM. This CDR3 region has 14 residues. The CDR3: CASSLGGANEKLFF. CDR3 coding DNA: TGTGCCAGCAGTTTGGGGGGAGCTAATGAAAAACTGTTTTTT.

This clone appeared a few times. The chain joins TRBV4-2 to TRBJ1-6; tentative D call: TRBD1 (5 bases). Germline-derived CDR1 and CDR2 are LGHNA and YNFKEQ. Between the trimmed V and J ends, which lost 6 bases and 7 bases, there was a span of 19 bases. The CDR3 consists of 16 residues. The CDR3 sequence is CASSPLGGVGNSPLHF. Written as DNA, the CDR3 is TGTGCCAGCAGTCCTCTGGGGGGGGTGGGGAATTCACCCCTCCACTTT.

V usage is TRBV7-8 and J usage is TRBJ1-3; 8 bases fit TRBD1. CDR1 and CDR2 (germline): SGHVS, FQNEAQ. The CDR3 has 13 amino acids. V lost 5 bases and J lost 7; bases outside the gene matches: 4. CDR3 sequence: CASSPGQVNTIYF. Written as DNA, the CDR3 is TGTGCCAGCAGCCCGGGACAGGTGAACACCATATATTTT. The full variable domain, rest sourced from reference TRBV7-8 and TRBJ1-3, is GAGVSQSPRYKVAKRGQDVALRCDPISGHVSLFWYQQALGQGPEFLTYFQNEAQLDKSGLPSDRFFAERPEGSVSTLKIQRTQQEDSAVYLCASSPGQVNTIYFGEGSWLTVV.

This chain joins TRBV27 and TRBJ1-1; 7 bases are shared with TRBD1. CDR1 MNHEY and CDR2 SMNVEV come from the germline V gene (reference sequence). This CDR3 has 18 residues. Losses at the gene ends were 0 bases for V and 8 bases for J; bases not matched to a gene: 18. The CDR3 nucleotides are TGTGCCAGCAGTTTATCACCCCCACAGGGGCGAAGGAGGAAAGAAGCTTTCTTT. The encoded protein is CASSLSPPQGRRRKEAFF.

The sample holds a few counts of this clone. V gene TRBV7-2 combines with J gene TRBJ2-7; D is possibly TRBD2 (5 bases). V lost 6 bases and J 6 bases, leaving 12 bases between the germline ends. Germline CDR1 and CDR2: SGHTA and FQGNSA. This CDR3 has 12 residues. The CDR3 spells CASSHGEGEQYF. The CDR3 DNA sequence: TGTGCCAGCAGTCACGGGGAAGGCGAGCAGTACTTC. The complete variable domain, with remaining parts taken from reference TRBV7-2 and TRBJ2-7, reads GAGVSQSPSNKVTEKGKDVELRCDPISGHTALYWYRQSLGQGLEFLIYFQGNSAPDKSGLPSDRFSAERTGGSVSTLTIQRTQQEDSAVYLCASSHGEGEQYFGPGTRLTVT.

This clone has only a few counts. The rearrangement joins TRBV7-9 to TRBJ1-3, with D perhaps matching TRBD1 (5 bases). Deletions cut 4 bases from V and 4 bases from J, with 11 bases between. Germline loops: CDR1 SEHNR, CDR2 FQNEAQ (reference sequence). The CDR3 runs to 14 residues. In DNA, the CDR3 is TGTGCCAGCAGCTACGGGGGGTCGGGAAACACCATATATTTT. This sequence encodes CASSYGGSGNTIYF.

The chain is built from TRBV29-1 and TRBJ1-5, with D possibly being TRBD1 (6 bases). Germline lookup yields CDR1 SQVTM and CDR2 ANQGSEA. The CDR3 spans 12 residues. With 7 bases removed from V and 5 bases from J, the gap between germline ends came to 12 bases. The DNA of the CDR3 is TGCAGCGGAGGGGGGGTTGATCAGCCCCAGCATTTT. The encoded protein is CSGGGVDQPQHF.

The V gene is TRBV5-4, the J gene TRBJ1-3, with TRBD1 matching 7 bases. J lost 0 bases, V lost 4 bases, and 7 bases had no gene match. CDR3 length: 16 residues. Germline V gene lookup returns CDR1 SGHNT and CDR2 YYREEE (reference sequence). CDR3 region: CASSTSGGNSGNTIYF. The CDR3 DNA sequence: TGTGCCAGCAGCACTTCAGGGGGGAACTCTGGAAACACCATATATTTT.

The CDR3 loop is CASSRGPTNEKLFF. The DNA of the CDR3 is TGTGCCAGCAGCCGGGGTCCAACTAATGAAAAACTGTTTTTT. The chain couples TRBV5-8 to TRBJ1-4; D gene uncertain. The CDR3 consists of 14 residues. The V end was cut by 4 bases, the J end by 0 bases, with 7 bases between. Germline V CDR1 and CDR2: SGHTS, YDEGEE.

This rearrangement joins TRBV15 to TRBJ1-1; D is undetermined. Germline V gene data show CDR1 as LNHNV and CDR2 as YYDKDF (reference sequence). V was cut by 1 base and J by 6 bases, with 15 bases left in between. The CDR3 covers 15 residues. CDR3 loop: CATSRASGLRAEAFF. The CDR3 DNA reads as TGTGCCACCAGCAGAGCGTCGGGGTTGAGGGCTGAAGCTTTCTTT. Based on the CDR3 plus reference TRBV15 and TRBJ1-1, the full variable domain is DAMVIQNPRYQVTQFGKPVTLSCSQTLNHNVMYWYQQKSSQAPKLLFHYYDKDFNNEADTPDNFQSRRPNTSFCFLDIRSPGLGDTAMYLCATSRASGLRAEAFFGQGTRLTVV.

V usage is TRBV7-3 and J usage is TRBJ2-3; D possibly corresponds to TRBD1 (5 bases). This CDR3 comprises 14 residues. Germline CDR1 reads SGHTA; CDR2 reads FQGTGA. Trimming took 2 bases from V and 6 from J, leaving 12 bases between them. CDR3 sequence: CASSLGVGADTQYF. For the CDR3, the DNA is TGTGCCAGCAGCTTAGGTGTAGGGGCCGATACGCAGTATTTT.

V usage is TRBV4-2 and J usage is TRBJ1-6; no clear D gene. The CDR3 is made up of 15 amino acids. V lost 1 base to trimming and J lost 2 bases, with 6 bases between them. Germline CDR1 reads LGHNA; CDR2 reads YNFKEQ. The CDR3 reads CASSQVQTYNSPLHF. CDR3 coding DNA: TGTGCCAGCAGCCAAGTACAGACCTATAATTCACCCCTCCACTTT.

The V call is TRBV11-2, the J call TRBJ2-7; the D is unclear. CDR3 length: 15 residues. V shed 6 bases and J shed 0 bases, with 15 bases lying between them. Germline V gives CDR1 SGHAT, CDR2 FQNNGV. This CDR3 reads CASRSLGGASYEQYF. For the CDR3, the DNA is TGTGCCAGCAGATCGCTTGGCGGAGCCTCCTACGAGCAGTACTTC.

CDR3 DNA sequence: TGTGCCAGCGGTCCCGCTACAGGGTCACTGAAAAAACTGTTTTTT. This codes for CASGPATGSLKKLFF. V is TRBV27 and J is TRBJ1-4; D perhaps matches TRBD1 (6 bases). Trimming pared 8 bases from V and 9 bases from J, leaving 22 bases between. CDR3 length equals 15 residues. Germline values: CDR1 MNHEY, CDR2 SMNVEV (reference sequence). The whole variable domain, remainder taken from reference TRBV27 and TRBJ1-4, is EAQVTQNPRYLITVTGKKLTVTCSQNMNHEYMSWYRQDPGLGLRQIYYSMNVEVTDKGDVPEGYKVSRKEKRNFPLILESPSPNQTSLYFCASGPATGSLKKLFFGSGTQLSVL.

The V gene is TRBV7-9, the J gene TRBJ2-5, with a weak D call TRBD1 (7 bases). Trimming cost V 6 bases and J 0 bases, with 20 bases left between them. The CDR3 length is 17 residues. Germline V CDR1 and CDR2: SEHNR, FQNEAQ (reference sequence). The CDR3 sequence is CASRLGHGGQYQETQYF. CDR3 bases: TGTGCCAGCAGATTGGGCCACGGGGGACAGTACCAAGAGACCCAGTACTTC.

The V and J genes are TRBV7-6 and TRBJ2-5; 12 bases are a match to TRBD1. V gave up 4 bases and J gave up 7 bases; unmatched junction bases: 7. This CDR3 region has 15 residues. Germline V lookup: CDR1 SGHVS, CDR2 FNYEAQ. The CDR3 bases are TGTGCCAGCAGCTCCCCGGGACAGGGGGCCGGGACCCAGTACTTC. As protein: CASSSPGQGAGTQYF. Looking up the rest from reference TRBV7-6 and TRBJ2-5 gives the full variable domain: GAGVSQSPRYKVTKRGQDVALRCDPISGHVSLYWYRQALGQGPEFLTYFNYEAQQDKSGLPNDRFSAERPEGSISTLTIQRTEQRDSAMYRCASSSPGQGAGTQYFGPGTRLLVL.

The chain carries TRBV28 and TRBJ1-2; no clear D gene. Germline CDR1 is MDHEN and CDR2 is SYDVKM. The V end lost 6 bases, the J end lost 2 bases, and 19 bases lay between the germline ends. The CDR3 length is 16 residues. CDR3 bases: TGTGCCAGCAGCTCTCTTTGGGCACCCGAGAACTATGGCTACACCTTC. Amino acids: CASSSLWAPENYGYTF.

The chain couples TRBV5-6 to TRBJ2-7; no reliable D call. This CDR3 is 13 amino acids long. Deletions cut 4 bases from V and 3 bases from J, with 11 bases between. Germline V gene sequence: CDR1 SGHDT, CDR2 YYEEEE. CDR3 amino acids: CASSPPRNYEQYF. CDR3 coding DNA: TGTGCCAGCAGCCCGCCCAGGAACTACGAGCAGTACTTC.

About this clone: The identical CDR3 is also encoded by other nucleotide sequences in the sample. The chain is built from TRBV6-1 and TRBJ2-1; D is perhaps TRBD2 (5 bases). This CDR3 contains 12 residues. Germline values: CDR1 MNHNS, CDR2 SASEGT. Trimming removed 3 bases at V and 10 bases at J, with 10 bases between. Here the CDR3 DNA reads TGTGCCAGCAGTGAGCTAGCAGTGGAGCAGTTCTTC. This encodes CASSELAVEQFF.

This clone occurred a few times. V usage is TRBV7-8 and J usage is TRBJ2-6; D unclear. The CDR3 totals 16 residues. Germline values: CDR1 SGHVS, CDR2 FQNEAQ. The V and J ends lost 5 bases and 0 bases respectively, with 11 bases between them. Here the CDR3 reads CASSREVSSGANVLTF. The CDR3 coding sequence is TGTGCCAGCAGCCGAGAGGTTAGCTCTGGGGCCAACGTCCTGACTTTC.

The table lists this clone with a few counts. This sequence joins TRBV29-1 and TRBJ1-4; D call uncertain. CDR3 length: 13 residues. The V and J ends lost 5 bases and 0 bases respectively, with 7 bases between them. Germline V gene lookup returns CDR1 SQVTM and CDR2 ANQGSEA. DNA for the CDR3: TGCAGCGTTTCGGGAGCAACTAATGAAAAACTGTTTTTT. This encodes CSVSGATNEKLFF.

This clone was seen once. The CDR3 DNA follows: TGTGCCAGCAGTCCAACCGGGGGGACCTACGAGCAGTACTTC. Its protein is CASSPTGGTYEQYF. V and J are TRBV2 and TRBJ2-5, with 7 bases lining up with TRBD2. Judging by the DNA end, TRBJ2-7 fits better; the J call may be wrong. The CDR3 is made up of 14 amino acids. CDR1 and CDR2 from the germline V gene are SNHLY and FYNNEI.

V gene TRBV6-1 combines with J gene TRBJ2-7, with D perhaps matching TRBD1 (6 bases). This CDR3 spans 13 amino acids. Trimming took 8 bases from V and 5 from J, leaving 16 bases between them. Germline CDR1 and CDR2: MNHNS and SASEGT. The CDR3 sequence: CASLLGGGNEQYF. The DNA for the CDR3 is TGTGCCAGCCTTTTAGGGGGTGGGAACGAGCAGTACTTC.

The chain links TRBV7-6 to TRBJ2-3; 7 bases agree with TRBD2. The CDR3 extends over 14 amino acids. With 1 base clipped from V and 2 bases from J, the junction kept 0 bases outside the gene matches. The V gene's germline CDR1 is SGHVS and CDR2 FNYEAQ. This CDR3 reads CASSLGLATDTQYF. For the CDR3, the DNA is TGTGCCAGCAGCTTAGGACTAGCCACAGATACGCAGTATTTT. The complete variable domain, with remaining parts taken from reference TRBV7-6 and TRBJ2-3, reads GAGVSQSPRYKVTKRGQDVALRCDPISGHVSLYWYRQALGQGPEFLTYFNYEAQQDKSGLPNDRFSAERPEGSISTLTIQRTEQRDSAMYRCASSLGLATDTQYFGPGTRLTVL.

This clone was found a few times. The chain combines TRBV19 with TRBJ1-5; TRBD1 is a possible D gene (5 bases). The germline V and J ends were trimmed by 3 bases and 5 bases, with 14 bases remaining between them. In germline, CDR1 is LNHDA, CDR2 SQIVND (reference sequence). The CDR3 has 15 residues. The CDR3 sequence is CASSMGRGGDQPQHF. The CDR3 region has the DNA TGTGCCAGTAGTATGGGGAGGGGAGGGGATCAGCCCCAGCATTTT.

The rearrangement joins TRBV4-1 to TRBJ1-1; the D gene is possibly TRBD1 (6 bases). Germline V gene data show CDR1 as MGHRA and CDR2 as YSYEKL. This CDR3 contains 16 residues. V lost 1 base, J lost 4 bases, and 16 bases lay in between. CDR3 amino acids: CASSQAKQGIGTEAFF. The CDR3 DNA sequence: TGCGCCAGCAGCCAAGCGAAGCAGGGGATCGGCACTGAAGCTTTCTTT.

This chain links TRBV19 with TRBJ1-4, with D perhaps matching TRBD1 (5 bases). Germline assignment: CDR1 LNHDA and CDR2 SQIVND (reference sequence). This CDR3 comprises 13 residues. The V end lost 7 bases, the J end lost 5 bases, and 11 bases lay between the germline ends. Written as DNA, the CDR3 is TGTGCCAGTATTGACAGAAAAAATGAAAAACTGTTTTTT. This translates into CASIDRKNEKLFF.

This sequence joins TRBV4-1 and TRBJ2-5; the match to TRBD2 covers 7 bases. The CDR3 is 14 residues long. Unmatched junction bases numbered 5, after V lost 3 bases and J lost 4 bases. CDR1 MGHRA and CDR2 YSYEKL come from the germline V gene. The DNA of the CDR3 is TGCGCCAGCAGCCAGCTTTGGGGGGGAGAGACCCAGTACTTC. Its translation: CASSQLWGGETQYF.

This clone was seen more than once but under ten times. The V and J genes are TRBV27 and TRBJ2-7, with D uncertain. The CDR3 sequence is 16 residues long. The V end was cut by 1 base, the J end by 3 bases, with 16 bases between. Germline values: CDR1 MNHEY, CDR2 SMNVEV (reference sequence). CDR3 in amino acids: CASSLFQVNSHYEQYF. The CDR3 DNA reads TGTGCCAGCAGTTTATTCCAGGTTAACTCACACTACGAGCAGTACTTC.